This TCR beta chain was identified during a study of T cells in Graves' hyperthyroidism and ophthalmopathy. Study overall: Prior to any treatment, at the point of initial diagnosis, peripheral blood was collected.

The length of the CDR3 is 13 residues. The V gene's germline CDR1 is KGHDR and CDR2 SFDVKD. V gave up 12 bases and J gave up 8 bases; unmatched junction bases: 9. Graves' hyperthyroidism without ophthalmopathy progression within 18 months was termed stable. From RNA transcripts, TCR beta CDR3 regions were amplified. Primed by the HTBI set, a first-round RT-PCR was run on the TCR CDR3. TCRdb reprocessed the multiplex PCR reads with MiXCR, giving one entry per CDR3 protein. The data show under 350,000 distinct CDR3 sequences, roughly an eighth seen once. This clonotype was counted a few times. The receptor comes from a woman aged 40 to 50 with Graves' hyperthyroidism. The sequenced sample was blood. The V call is TRBV24-1, the J call TRBJ2-2; TRBD1 matches 9 bases. This chain's CDR3 is CAQLQGAIGELFF. The CDR3 DNA sequence: TGTGCCCAATTACAGGGGGCAATTGGGGAGCTGTTTTTT.